This TCR beta chain came from a study of technical replicates of blood from several donors. V lost 4 bases to trimming and J lost 0 bases, with 10 bases between them. This CDR3 comprises 14 residues. The germline CDR1 and CDR2 sequences are GTSNPN and SVGIG (reference sequence). Generated by immunoSEQ multiplex PCR, the TCRdb table keeps only in-frame clones and is missing some. The sample includes under 85,000 clones, 95% to 97% seen only once; the top ten take roughly 0.35%. The TCR comes from a human donor in good health. Sequencing was done on a sample of T cells isolated from PBMCs. The V and J genes are TRBV30 and TRBJ1-5; no clear D. CDR3 sequence: CAWTRSTSNQPQHF. CDR3 DNA sequence: TGTGCCTGGACTCGGTCAACTAGCAATCAGCCCCAGCATTTT.